This entry is about one T cell receptor (beta chain). Unique molecular identifiers were incorporated into the prepared TCRbeta library. TCRdb used MiXCR to reprocess the PCR reads, holding one entry per CDR3 protein. The repertoire holds about 480,000 distinct CDR3 sequences, with around an eighth as singletons. These data belong to a study of T-cell reconstitution after alpha-beta-depleted transplantation in children. The CDR3 runs to 12 residues. CDR1 is MNHEY, CDR2 SMNVEV, per germline (reference sequence). Trimming cost V 11 bases and J 3 bases, with 14 bases left between them. The source was PBMCs from the stem cell graft donor, collected from the stem cell graft. The rearrangement uses TRBV27 and TRBJ2-7; the D gene is possibly TRBD2 (6 bases). This receptor was obtained from a human donor who donated a stem cell graft to a child with combined immunodeficiency. The CDR3 nucleotides read TGTGCCGCCCCGGGGGAAAGCTACGAGCAGTACTTC. Protein: CAAPGESYEQYF.